One and the same sample provided the 9 T cell receptor beta chains below, sequenced in a study of blood T cell repertoires in COVID-19. Produced via immunoSEQ multiplex PCR; TCRdb's table is partial and in-frame only. The sample has roughly 160,000 clones; over 75% are singletons. The sample consisted of PBMCs or T cells enriched from blood (not recorded which). These receptors originate from a man over 45 who had recovered from COVID-19.

The chain couples TRBV7-2 to TRBJ1-5; 7 bases are shared with TRBD1. This CDR3 has 13 residues. Germline V gene lookup returns CDR1 SGHTA and CDR2 FQGNSA. The J segment lost 7 bases and the V segment lost 5 bases, leaving 5 bases of the junction unmatched. The CDR3 reads CASSVTGAQPQHF. CDR3 DNA sequence: TGTGCCAGCAGCGTCACAGGGGCCCAGCCCCAGCATTTT.

The chain recombines TRBV9 with TRBJ2-7; D might be TRBD1 (5 bases). The V gene's germline CDR1 is SGDLS and CDR2 YYNGEE. Trimming removed 3 bases at V and 0 bases at J, with 13 bases between. The CDR3 has 15 residues. CDR3 sequence: CASSARDSSSYEQYF. The CDR3 nucleotides are TGTGCCAGCAGCGCCAGAGACAGCAGCTCCTACGAGCAGTACTTC.

The table lists this clone with a few counts. The gene calls are TRBV5-5 and TRBJ1-4; 9 bases are shared with TRBD1. The CDR3 extends over 16 amino acids. The germline CDR1 and CDR2 sequences are SGHKS and YYEKEE (reference sequence). V was clipped by 3 bases and J by 5 bases; unmatched bases: 8. CDR3 sequence reads: CASSSGVGTGNEKLFF. Here the CDR3 DNA reads TGTGCCAGCAGCTCCGGAGTGGGGACAGGGAATGAAAAACTGTTTTTT.

This chain connects TRBV28 to TRBJ1-2; D perhaps matches TRBD1 (5 bases). There are 11 residues in the CDR3. Germline CDR1 MDHEN, CDR2 SYDVKM. This chain's CDR3 is CVVGAIYGYTF. The CDR3 nucleotides are TGTGTCGTAGGGGCGATCTATGGCTACACCTTC.

The chain links TRBV19 to TRBJ2-1, with D perhaps TRBD2 (6 bases). There are 16 residues in the CDR3. CDR1 is LNHDA and CDR2 is SQIVND in the germline V gene (reference sequence). V lost 5 bases and J 8 bases, leaving 22 bases between the germline ends. CDR3 coding DNA: TGTGCCAGTAGTTCCTCTAGCGTACGACTACGGGATGAGCAGTTCTTC. This codes for CASSSSSVRLRDEQFF.

CDR3 loop: CASTSRGYPYEQYF. CDR3 nucleotide sequence: TGTGCCAGCACCAGCAGGGGGTACCCCTACGAGCAGTACTTC. The chain has TRBV6-5 and TRBJ2-7; 7 positions match TRBD1. Germline loops: CDR1 MNHEY, CDR2 SVGAGI. The CDR3 sequence is 14 residues long. The V gene end was trimmed by 7 bases and the J gene end by 2 bases; junction bases not matched to a gene: 8.

The rearrangement links TRBV19 to TRBJ2-1, with 8 bases fitting TRBD2. Germline trimming cut 11 bases from V and 0 bases from J; bases unmatched to any gene: 3. The CDR3 runs to 13 residues. CDR1 and CDR2 from the germline V gene are LNHDA and SQIVND (reference sequence). The CDR3 DNA sequence: TGTGCCTTGCTAGCGGGCTCCTACAATGAGCAGTTCTTC. Encoded protein: CALLAGSYNEQFF.

This clone was seen only a few times. J is TRBJ1-5 and V is TRBV6-5, with TRBD1 matching over 7 bases. The CDR3 spans 12 residues. Germline V gene lookup returns CDR1 MNHEY and CDR2 SVGAGI. V lost 4 bases, J lost 9 bases, and 3 bases stayed unmatched. The CDR3: CASSSWTGPQHF. In DNA, the CDR3 is TGTGCCAGCAGTTCTTGGACAGGGCCCCAGCATTTT.

This clone appeared a few times. This rearrangement joins TRBV6-5 to TRBJ1-1; TRBD1 matches at 9 bases. CDR1 is MNHEY, CDR2 SVGAGI, per germline. The CDR3 covers 13 residues. V was clipped by 6 bases and J by 8 bases; unmatched bases: 7. CDR3 nucleotide sequence: TGTGCCAGCAGCTCGAGGACAGGGGAAGAAGCTTTCTTT. Translating gives CASSSRTGEEAFF.